The rows below give T cell receptor beta chains drawn from one sample of a study of vaccination and CD4 T cells after COVID-19. The antigens these receptors bind are not known. TCRdb re-derived calls from the PCR reads in MiXCR, one entry per CDR3 protein. The sample has roughly 7,000 distinct CDR3 sequences, around 30% seen once. Specimen: CD4+ T cells from blood, cultured in vitro. The receptor set was obtained from a human donor in good health. CDR3s include the opening cysteine and the closing phenylalanine or tryptophan. D genes are given only for firm matches. Expanded clones get a size class; other rows say once, few or many, or leave the size out.

j_call,d_call,clone_size,v_call,cdr3_aa,cdr3_nt
TRBJ1-1,NA,NA,TRBV20-1,CSALPPTGLNTEAFF,TGCAGTGCCCTACCCCCCACAGGGTTGAACACTGAAGCTTTCTTT
TRBJ2-1,NA,NA,TRBV7-9,CASSEVRERYNEQFF,TGTGCCAGCAGCGAGGTGAGAGAGAGGTACAATGAGCAGTTCTTC
TRBJ2-3,NA,NA,TRBV6-2/TRBV6-3,CASSYSEGRDTQYF,TGTGCCAGCAGTTACTCTGAGGGCCGAGATACGCAGTATTTT
TRBJ2-7,NA,few,TRBV7-2,CASSLGVLGDYEQYF,TGTGCCAGCAGCTTAGGAGTGTTGGGGGACTACGAGCAGTACTTC
TRBJ2-7,NA,NA,TRBV7-6,CASSLSERSEQYF,TGTGCCAGCAGCTTGTCGGAGAGAAGCGAGCAGTACTTC
TRBJ1-5,NA,few,TRBV30,CAWSISAGQPQHF,TGTGCCTGGAGTATCTCGGCAGGTCAGCCCCAGCATTTT
TRBJ1-5,TRBD1,NA,TRBV20-1,CSAGTGEHQPQHF,TGCAGTGCCGGGACAGGGGAGCATCAGCCCCAGCATTTT
TRBJ2-7,TRBD1,few,TRBV6-1,CASTLGQGTYEQYF,TGTGCCAGCACCCTAGGACAGGGTACTTACGAGCAGTACTTC
TRBJ2-7,TRBD2,NA,TRBV6-1,CASNPFRTTVAGTYEQYF,TGTGCCAGCAACCCTTTCCGGACTACGGTAGCGGGGACCTACGAGCAGTACTTC
TRBJ1-6,NA,few,TRBV27,CASSLIRVESPLHF,TGTGCCAGCAGTTTAATCAGGGTTGAATCACCCCTCCACTTT
TRBJ2-5,TRBD1,few,TRBV12-3/TRBV12-4,CASSPGQAWETQYF,TGTGCCAGCAGCCCGGGACAGGCCTGGGAGACCCAGTACTTC
TRBJ2-1,TRBD2,NA,TRBV15,CATSERLAGDNEQFF,TGTGCCACCAGCGAACGACTAGCGGGGGACAATGAGCAGTTCTTC
TRBJ2-1,TRBD2,medium-sized,TRBV9,CASSDPAGVPIDEQFF,TGTGCCAGCAGCGATCCCGCGGGGGTTCCTATCGATGAGCAGTTCTTC
TRBJ2-7,TRBD2,once,TRBV20-1,CSARGLGTSGAYEQYF,TGCAGTGCTAGAGGTTTGGGGACTAGCGGGGCCTACGAGCAGTACTTC
TRBJ2-2,NA,few,TRBV7-2,CASSLAVNTGELFF,TGTGCCAGCAGCTTAGCGGTGAACACCGGGGAGCTGTTTTTT
TRBJ1-4,TRBD1,few,TRBV20-1,CSAREHSGQGGKLFF,TGCAGTGCTAGAGAACATTCGGGACAGGGGGGAAAACTGTTTTTT
TRBJ2-6,NA,NA,TRBV6-1,CASSATAVLTF,TGTGCCAGCAGTGCGACTGCTGTCCTGACTTTC
TRBJ2-2,TRBD2,NA,TRBV7-2,CASSRLAANTGELFF,TGTGCCAGCAGTCGACTAGCAGCGAACACCGGGGAGCTGTTTTTT
TRBJ1-2,TRBD1,NA,TRBV7-3,CASSLTQGNGYTF,TGTGCCAGCAGCTTAACACAGGGGAATGGCTACACCTTC
TRBJ1-5,TRBD1,few,TRBV4-2,CASSQDGQGDQPQHF,TGTGCCAGCAGCCAAGATGGACAGGGGGATCAGCCCCAGCATTTT
TRBJ1-1,NA,NA,TRBV6-4,CASRAKVNTEAFF,TGTGCCAGCAGAGCTAAAGTGAACACTGAAGCTTTCTTT
TRBJ2-3,NA,few,TRBV20-1,CSARPLRDRTDTQYF,TGCAGTGCTAGACCTCTGCGGGATCGCACAGATACGCAGTATTTT
TRBJ1-5,TRBD1,NA,TRBV20-1,CSAEGARGYSNQPQHF,TGCAGTGCTGAGGGGGCCCGGGGATATAGCAATCAGCCCCAGCATTTT
TRBJ2-3,NA,few,TRBV6-2/TRBV6-3,CASSQGKDTQYF,TGTGCCAGCAGTCAGGGGAAAGATACGCAGTATTTT
TRBJ2-1,NA,NA,TRBV7-9,CASSPRGQARYYNEQFF,TGTGCCAGCAGCCCGCGTGGCCAGGCCCGCTACTACAATGAGCAGTTCTTC
TRBJ1-5,TRBD1,NA,TRBV18,CASSESIQGHQPQHF,TGTGCCAGCTCAGAGTCGATACAGGGGCATCAGCCCCAGCATTTT
TRBJ1-6,NA,NA,TRBV30,CAWSTPRSYNSPLHF,TGTGCCTGGAGTACCCCGAGGTCCTATAATTCACCCCTCCACTTT
TRBJ1-6,TRBD1,NA,TRBV6-1,CASSEFIGDSYNSPLHF,TGTGCCAGCAGTGAATTTATCGGGGACAGCTATAATTCACCCCTCCACTTT
TRBJ2-7,NA,NA,TRBV5-1,CASSPGESSYEQYF,TGCGCCAGCAGCCCAGGGGAGAGCTCCTACGAGCAGTACTTC
TRBJ2-3,TRBD2,few,TRBV7-9,CASSLVAGADTQYF,TGTGCCAGCAGCTTAGTGGCGGGAGCAGATACGCAGTATTTT
TRBJ2-7,TRBD1,NA,TRBV27,CASSLRGDRGYEQYF,TGTGCCAGCAGTTTAAGGGGTGACAGGGGCTACGAGCAGTACTTC
TRBJ2-1,TRBD2,NA,TRBV7-3,CASSPQSLAGYNEQFF,TGTGCCAGCAGCCCCCAATCTTTAGCGGGGTACAATGAGCAGTTCTTC
TRBJ2-3,TRBD2,NA,TRBV2,CAPTSDNTDTQYF,TGTGCTCCGACTAGCGACAACACAGATACGCAGTATTTT
TRBJ1-1,NA,NA,TRBV6-5,CASSYTGVLTEAFF,TGTGCCAGCAGTTACACTGGGGTCCTCACTGAAGCTTTCTTT
TRBJ1-1,NA,few,TRBV20-1,CSAKAPVTNTEAFF,TGCAGTGCCAAAGCCCCGGTTACGAACACTGAAGCTTTCTTT
TRBJ1-2,NA,medium-sized,TRBV20-1,CSARDLVGYTF,TGCAGTGCTAGGGACCTCGTCGGCTACACCTTC
TRBJ2-5,NA,few,TRBV7-3,CASSSLGVETQYF,TGTGCCAGCAGCTCCCTAGGGGTTGAGACCCAGTACTTC
TRBJ1-1,NA,few,TRBV7-2,CASSPGRANTEAFF,TGTGCCAGCAGCCCAGGACGGGCAAACACTGAAGCTTTCTTT
TRBJ2-7,TRBD2,NA,TRBV6-2/TRBV6-3,CASRYSGSSAYEQYF,TGTGCCAGCCGATATAGCGGGAGTTCGGCCTACGAGCAGTACTTC
TRBJ2-5,NA,few,TRBV6-5,CASSYSGVLGTQYF,TGTGCCAGCAGTTACTCGGGGGTGTTGGGGACCCAGTACTTC
TRBJ1-5,NA,few,TRBV10-2,CASRSLAGEDQPQHF,TGCGCCAGCAGGTCCCTCGCAGGGGAGGATCAGCCCCAGCATTTT
TRBJ2-3,NA,NA,TRBV20-1,CSARGTRTSTDTQYF,TGCAGTGCTAGAGGTACCAGAACTTCCACAGATACGCAGTATTTT
TRBJ2-5,NA,once,TRBV19,CATEQQETQYF,TGTGCCACCGAACAGCAAGAGACCCAGTACTTC